What follows describes a single T cell receptor beta chain. There is no known antigen for this receptor. The input lacks base qualities; no much larger clone sits a single base away. TCRbeta CDR3 regions were sequenced with the immunoSEQ Assay. After extraction, genomic DNA underwent amplification by bias-controlled multiplex PCR, followed by high-throughput sequencing. The source study handled its data this way. Collapsing and filtering of sequences were performed to quantify the absolute abundance of each unique TCRbeta CDR3 region. T cell fraction was estimated by normalization of TCRbeta template counts to usable DNA, with usable DNA being measured through amplification of reference genes present in all nucleated cells. Repertoire TCRs were annotated as SARS-CoV-2-specific by exact matching of V gene, CDR3 amino acid sequence and J gene to a known reactive TCR set. The reference SARS-CoV-2 TCR set was obtained from MIRA and was filtered for enrichment in COVID-19-positive ImmuneCODE repertoires, whereby public or cross-reactive TCRs were removed. Based on the MIRA antigens, annotated TCRs were further analysed at the level of specific ORF or position within ORF. Depth was the summed frequency of annotated unique rearrangements, while breadth was defined as annotated unique rearrangements over total unique productive rearrangements. TCR breadth was compared between groups using two-sided Wilcoxon rank-sum tests. In its TCRdb copy, this immuneACCESS table keeps in-frame sequences only and misses some clones. Where compared with another copy, unresolved V genes explain less than half of these, and the others have no known cause. The V and J calls and clone size were taken over from that table, and D and trimming were inferred from the DNA. The sample has approximately 240,000 clones on record, approximately 88% of them singletons. About 10% of the sample goes to the ten largest clones.

The intended sense of this specimen's treatment or condition label: about 20 received Ad26.COV2.S at low or high dose, single or two shots; about 5 received placebo; per-sample allocation not given. For vaccine and placebo recipients, repertoires were sequenced using samples collected on day 63 after the first injection. In Cohort 1b, 25 to 30 adults aged 18-55 years were enrolled at a single site in Boston, USA, between 29 July and 7 August 2020. Ad26.COV2.S was a replication-incompetent adenovirus type 26 vector expressing a prefusion-stabilized SARS-CoV-2 spike protein from the original Wuhan strain. The data are from a study of Ad26.COV2.S vaccination and SARS-CoV-2 variants (dated by TCRdb to about 2021). As for the study more broadly: Donors in the vaccine arm were drawn from COV1001, a phase I-IIa trial of Ad26.COV2.S in healthy adults that was multicentre, randomized, double-blind and placebo-controlled. Trial participants were randomized into five groups of five, in which low-dose or high-dose Ad26.COV2.S was given once or twice, or placebo was given on both occasions. Investigators did not know the trial group allocation while performing experiments and assessing outcomes. Dosing of Ad26.COV2.S was intramuscular, at either 5x10^10 or 1x10^11 viral particles, delivered as one shot or as two shots spaced 56 days apart. The TCR-sequenced set comprised about 30 samples: around 20 Ad26.COV2.S vaccine recipients, 5 placebo recipients and 8 SARS-CoV-2 convalescent individuals. Sequencing of the TCRbeta repertoire served to evaluate the specificity and breadth of SARS-CoV-2-reactive T cell receptors following Ad26.COV2.S vaccination.

General findings and caveats noted by the study authors: The study was not powered to compare responses between vaccine doses or regimens. Ad26.COV2.S recipients had higher spike-specific TCR breadth than placebo recipients (P = 0.0014). The authors noted that the TCR breadth and depth analyses may have underestimated total T cell responses. After vaccination, substantial breadth of spike-specific CD8+ and CD4+ T cell responses was reported. Vaccine and placebo recipients had comparable non-spike TCR breadth, which fits with the vaccine containing only spike.

The CDR3 spans 15 residues, from the cysteine through the phenylalanine. The only DNA kept is the CDR3, 45 bases in frame from the first base. V is reduced by 1 base and J by 1 base, leaving a spacing of 11 bases between them. Reading the germline V gene (reference sequence) gives CDR1 LGHDT and CDR2 YNNKEL. The V gene is TRBV3-1 (or the pseudogene TRBV3-2) and the J gene is TRBJ2-7, with the D gene call left open. The sequenced sample was peripheral blood, obtained in a trial of Ad26.COV2.S vaccine versus placebo. The TCR sequence derives from a person between 18 and 65 years old who received the Ad26.COV2.S COVID-19 vaccine or a placebo. The DNA sequence reads TGTGCCAGCAGCCAAGCACAACTCATGTCCTACGAGCAGTACTTC. Protein translation: CASSQAQLMSYEQYF.